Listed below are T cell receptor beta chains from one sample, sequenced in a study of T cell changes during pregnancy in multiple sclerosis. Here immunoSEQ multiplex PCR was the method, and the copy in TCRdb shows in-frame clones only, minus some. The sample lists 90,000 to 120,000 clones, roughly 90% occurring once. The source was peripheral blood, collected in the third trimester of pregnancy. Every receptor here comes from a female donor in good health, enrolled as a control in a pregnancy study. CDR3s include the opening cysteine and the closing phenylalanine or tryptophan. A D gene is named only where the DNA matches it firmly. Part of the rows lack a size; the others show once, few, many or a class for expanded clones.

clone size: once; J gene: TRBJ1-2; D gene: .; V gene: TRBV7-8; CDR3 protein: CASSLAGRWGYTF; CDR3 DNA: TGTGCCAGCAGCTTAGCGGGGAGATGGGGCTACACCTTC
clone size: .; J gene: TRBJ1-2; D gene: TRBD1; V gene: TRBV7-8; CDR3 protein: CASSLGQGADYGYTF; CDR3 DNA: TGTGCCAGCAGCCTGGGACAGGGGGCTGACTATGGCTACACCTTC
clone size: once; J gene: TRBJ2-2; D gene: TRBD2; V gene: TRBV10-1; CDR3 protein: CASSEYGGATGELFF; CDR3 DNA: TGCGCCAGCAGTGAGTACGGGGGGGCCACCGGGGAGCTGTTTTTT
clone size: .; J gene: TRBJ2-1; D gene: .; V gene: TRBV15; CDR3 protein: CATSRDRGSYNEQFF; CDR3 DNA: TGTGCCACCAGCAGAGATCGGGGCTCCTACAATGAGCAGTTCTTC
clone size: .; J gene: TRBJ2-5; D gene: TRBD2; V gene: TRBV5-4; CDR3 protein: CASSRTSGGGETQYF; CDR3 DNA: TGTGCCAGCAGCCGGACTAGCGGGGGAGGTGAGACCCAGTACTTC
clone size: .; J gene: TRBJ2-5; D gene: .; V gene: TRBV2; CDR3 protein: CASSEAQVGTQYF; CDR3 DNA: TGTGCCAGCAGTGAAGCGCAGGTCGGGACCCAGTACTTC
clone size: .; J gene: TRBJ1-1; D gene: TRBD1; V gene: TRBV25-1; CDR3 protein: CASRQTGSHTEAFF; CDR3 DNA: TGTGCCAGCAGGCAGACAGGGTCTCACACTGAAGCTTTCTTT
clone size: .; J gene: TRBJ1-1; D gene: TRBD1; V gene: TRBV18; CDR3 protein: CASSPQTTGGWNTEAFF; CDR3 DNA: TGTGCCAGCTCACCACAAACTACAGGGGGTTGGAACACTGAAGCTTTCTTT
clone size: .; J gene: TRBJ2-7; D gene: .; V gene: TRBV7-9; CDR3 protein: CASSSEPLFSSSEQYF; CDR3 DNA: TGTGCCAGCAGCTCCGAGCCTTTATTTTCTTCGTCCGAGCAGTACTTC
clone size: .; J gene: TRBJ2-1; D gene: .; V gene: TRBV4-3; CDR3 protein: CASSQTWGASYNEQFF; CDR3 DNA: TGCGCCAGCAGCCAAACCTGGGGAGCCTCCTACAATGAGCAGTTCTTC
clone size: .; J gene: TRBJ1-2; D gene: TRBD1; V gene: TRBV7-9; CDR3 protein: CASSLAGTDYGYTF; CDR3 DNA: TGTGCCAGCAGCTTAGCGGGGACAGACTATGGCTACACCTTC
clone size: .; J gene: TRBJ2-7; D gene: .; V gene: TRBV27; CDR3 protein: CASSFYAGASYEQYF; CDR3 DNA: TGTGCCAGCAGTTTCTACGCGGGGGCCTCCTACGAGCAGTACTTC
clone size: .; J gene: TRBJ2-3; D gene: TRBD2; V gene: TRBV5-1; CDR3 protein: CASSLGLAEYPDTQYF; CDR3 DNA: TGCGCCAGCAGCTTGGGACTAGCGGAATATCCAGATACGCAGTATTTT
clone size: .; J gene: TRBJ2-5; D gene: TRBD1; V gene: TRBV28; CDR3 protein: CASTKNRGGETQYF; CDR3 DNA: TGTGCCAGCACCAAAAACAGGGGTGGGGAGACCCAGTACTTC
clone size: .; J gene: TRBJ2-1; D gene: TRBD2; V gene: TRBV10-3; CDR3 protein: CAISRLAGGTNEQFF; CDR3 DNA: TGTGCCATCAGTCGCCTGGCGGGGGGGACCAATGAGCAGTTCTTC
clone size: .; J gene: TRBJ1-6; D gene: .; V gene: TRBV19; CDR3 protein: CASSIQGLNSPLHF; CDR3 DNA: TGTGCCAGTAGTATACAGGGACTTAATTCACCCCTCCACTTT
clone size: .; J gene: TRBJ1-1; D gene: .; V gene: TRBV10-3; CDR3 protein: CAISDGGGGTEAFF; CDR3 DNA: TGTGCCATCAGTGATGGGGGAGGAGGCACTGAAGCTTTCTTT
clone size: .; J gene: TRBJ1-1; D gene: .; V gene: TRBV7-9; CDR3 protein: CASSHDRRYTEAFF; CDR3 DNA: TGTGCCAGCAGCCATGACAGACGGTACACTGAAGCTTTCTTT
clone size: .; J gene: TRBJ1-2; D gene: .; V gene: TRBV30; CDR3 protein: CAWSNLGPTGYNGYTF; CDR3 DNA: TGTGCCTGGTCCAACTTGGGGCCCACGGGCTATAATGGCTACACCTTC
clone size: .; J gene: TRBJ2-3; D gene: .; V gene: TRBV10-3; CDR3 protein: CATQLPYSTDTQYF; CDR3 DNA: TGTGCCACCCAACTACCATACAGCACAGATACGCAGTATTTT
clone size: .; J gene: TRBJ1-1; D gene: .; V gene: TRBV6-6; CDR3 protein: CASSYPRRDTEAFF; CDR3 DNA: TGTGCCAGCAGTTACCCCCGACGGGACACTGAAGCTTTCTTT
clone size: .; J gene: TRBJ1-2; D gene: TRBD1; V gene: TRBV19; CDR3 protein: CASSTRSGQGALGYTF; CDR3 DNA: TGTGCCAGTAGTACCCGATCTGGACAGGGGGCATTAGGCTACACTTTC
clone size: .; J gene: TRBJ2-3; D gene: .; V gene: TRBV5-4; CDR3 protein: CASSFHTDTQYF; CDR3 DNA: TGTGCCAGCAGCTTCCACACAGATACGCAGTATTTT
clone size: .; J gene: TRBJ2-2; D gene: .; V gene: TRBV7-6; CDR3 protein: CASSPGTTHTGELFF; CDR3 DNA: TGTGCCAGCAGCCCGGGGACAACCCACACCGGGGAGCTGTTTTTT
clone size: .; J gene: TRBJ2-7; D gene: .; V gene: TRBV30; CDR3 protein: CAWSVGLPPGEQYF; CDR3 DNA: TGTGCCTGGAGTGTGGGGCTACCTCCCGGCGAGCAGTACTTC
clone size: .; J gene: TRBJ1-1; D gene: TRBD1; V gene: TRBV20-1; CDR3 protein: CSAWQGAEAFF; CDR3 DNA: TGCAGTGCCTGGCAGGGGGCTGAAGCTTTCTTT
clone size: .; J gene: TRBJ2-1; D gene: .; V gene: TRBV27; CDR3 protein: CASSFLAPGSYNEQFF; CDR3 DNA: TGTGCCAGCAGTTTCCTAGCCCCGGGCTCATACAATGAGCAGTTCTTC
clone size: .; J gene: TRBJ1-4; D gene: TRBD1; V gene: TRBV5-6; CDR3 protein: CASSSGTGAGEKLFF; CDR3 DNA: TGTGCCAGCAGCTCCGGGACAGGGGCTGGCGAAAAACTGTTTTTT